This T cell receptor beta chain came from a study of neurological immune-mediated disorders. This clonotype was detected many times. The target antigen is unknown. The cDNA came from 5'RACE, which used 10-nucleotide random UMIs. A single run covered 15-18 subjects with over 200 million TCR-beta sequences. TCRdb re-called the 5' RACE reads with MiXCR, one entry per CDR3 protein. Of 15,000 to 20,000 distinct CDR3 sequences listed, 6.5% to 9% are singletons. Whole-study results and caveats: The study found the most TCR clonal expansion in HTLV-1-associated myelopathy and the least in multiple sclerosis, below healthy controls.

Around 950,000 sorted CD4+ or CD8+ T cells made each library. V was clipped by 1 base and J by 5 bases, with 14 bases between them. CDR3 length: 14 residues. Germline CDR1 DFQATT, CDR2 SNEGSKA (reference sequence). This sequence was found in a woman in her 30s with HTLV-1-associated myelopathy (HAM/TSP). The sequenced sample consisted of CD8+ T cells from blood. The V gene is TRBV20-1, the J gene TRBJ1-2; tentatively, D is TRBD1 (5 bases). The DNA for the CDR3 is TGCAGTGCTAGAGTGCAAGGGGCGGCTTATGGCTACACCTTC. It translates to CSARVQGAAYGYTF.